A selection of T cell receptor beta chains follows, all from one sample in a study of blood T cells in healthy people across ages. TCRdb ran MiXCR on the 5' RACE reads and lists one entry per CDR3 protein. The table has about 1.7 million distinct CDR3 sequences, approximately 28% seen once. Source material: blood. The receptors come from a woman aged 25 to 39 in good health. The conserved cysteine and the conserved F or W are not part of the CDR3 here.

TRBJ1-4,TRBV30,AWSVGPRREKLF
TRBJ1-2,TRBV2,ASSENRAGLFGYT
TRBJ2-5,TRBV18,ASSPRTTQY
TRBJ2-5,TRBV20-1,SARKRTDLKETQY
TRBJ1-3,TRBV18,ASSPPFTGNTIY
TRBJ2-5,TRBV29-1,SVDNGGETQY
TRBJ1-1,TRBV18,ASSPPRGQRSREAF
TRBJ2-1,TRBV20-1,SARPRAGGLYEQF
TRBJ2-4,TRBV2,ASGDTSLAKNIQY
NA,TRBV24-1,ATSDLDRGYSNQPQY
TRBJ2-3,TRBV5-1,ASGGGGGNTQY
TRBJ2-3,TRBV11-2,ASSSSRNPDTQY
TRBJ1-2,TRBV25-1,ASSESTGKAGYT
TRBJ2-3,TRBV7-9,ASSPSTNTQY
TRBJ2-7,TRBV12-3/TRBV12-4,ASSPRVGSYEQY
TRBJ1-2,TRBV24-1,ATSSYYPYGYT
TRBJ1-5,TRBV12-5,ASGLVLGTRDNQPQH
TRBJ1-1,TRBV3-1,ASSQPLGNTEAF
TRBJ2-1,TRBV5-1,ASNLGTLFHEQF
TRBJ2-6,TRBV5-1,ASSLAVLTGANVLT
TRBJ1-5,TRBV5-1,ASSFSGSQPQH
NA,TRBV6-6,ASKVGGTRGDEQY
TRBJ1-2,TRBV28,ASGLSRPRDDGYT
TRBJ2-5,TRBV4-1,ASSQEGTGSQY
TRBJ1-2,TRBV18,ASSPPSSRGRGGYT
TRBJ2-5,TRBV6-2/TRBV6-3,AIDRTSGGYQETQY
TRBJ2-3,TRBV5-6,ASSGWTSGTDTQY
TRBJ2-3,TRBV6-2/TRBV6-3,ASSYSGVAQY
TRBJ2-3,TRBV24-1,ATSDPVTDTQY